This entry lists 2 T cell receptor beta chains sequenced from one sample in a study of cytomegalovirus exposure and HLA in healthy donors. 13 Jbeta primers and 60 Vbeta primers were used for the PCR. Profiled with immunoSEQ multiplex PCR; TCRdb holds only in-frame clones, not every one. This table has under 200,000 clones, roughly four fifths appearing once. Sequencing was performed on PBMCs. The receptors here all came from a middle-aged man in good health and CMV-seronegative.

The chain recombines TRBV23-1 with TRBJ2-7, with D possibly being TRBD1 (5 bases). TRBV23-1 is reported as an ORF; its role is uncertain. The CDR3 contains 15 residues. The V and J ends lost 0 bases and 1 base respectively, with 10 bases between them. The CDR3 protein is CASSQSSDRSYEQYF. For the CDR3, the DNA is TGCGCCAGCAGTCAATCAAGCGACAGATCCTACGAGCAGTACTTC.

V is TRBV9 and J is TRBJ2-3, with 10 bases identical to TRBD1. Trimming removed 4 bases from V and 1 base from J; junction bases left unmatched: 9. The CDR3 sequence is 17 residues long. Germline V gene data show CDR1 as SGDLS and CDR2 as YYNGEE. The CDR3 DNA sequence: TGTGCCAGCAGCCAAATCACCGGGACAGGGGGCACAGATACGCAGTATTTT. Translating it yields CASSQITGTGGTDTQYF.